This T cell receptor beta chain emerged from a study of read filtering for tumor transcriptome and immune sequencing. Germline-derived CDR1 and CDR2 are LNHDA and SQIVND (reference sequence). The CDR3 extends over 14 amino acids. This library used roughly 400 ng RNA and molecular barcoded adaptors spanning alpha/delta and beta/gamma chains. In TCRdb, the reads were re-called with MiXCR into one record per CDR3 protein. The table lists 100,000 to 150,000 distinct CDR3 sequences, over 10% of them singletons. As to this clonotype: Germline and junction disagree at one end, which may indicate a read error.

The rearrangement links TRBV19 to TRBJ2-2, with TRBD2 as a possible D gene (6 bases). Specimen: a population of CD138-negative cells sorted from bone marrow. This receptor was obtained from a donor at least 40 years old with multiple myeloma. The DNA of the CDR3 is TGTGCCAGTAGGCCGACCCAGGCACCCGGGGGGCTGTTTTTT. Protein sequence: CASRPTQAPGGLFF.